Presented here are 24 T cell receptor beta chains from one specimen sequenced in a study of blood T cell repertoires in COVID-19. The repertoire was sequenced with immunoSEQ multiplex PCR; TCRdb's copy has only in-frame clones and lacks some. Of under 150,000 clones listed, about 85% were seen once; the top ten hold 11%. The sequenced material came from peripheral blood. The receptors shown here come from a man at least 80 years old with acute or convalescent COVID-19.

This clone was observed a single time. This chain links TRBV7-3 with TRBJ1-1; no reliable D call. The germline V gene has CDR1 SGHTA and CDR2 FQGTGA. The ends were cut back, 2 bases at V and 5 bases at J, with 6 bases in the middle. The CDR3 length is 12 residues. In DNA form, the CDR3 reads TGTGCCAGCAGCTTAGACGGGACTGAAGCTTTCTTT. Translation gives CASSLDGTEAFF.

The genes are TRBV14 and TRBJ1-1; D gene uncertain. Germline lookup yields CDR1 SGHDN and CDR2 FVKESK. V was trimmed by 5 bases and J by 4 bases, leaving 14 bases between them. The CDR3 length is 14 residues. CDR3 sequence reads: CASSYAIVSTEAFF. CDR3 nucleotide sequence: TGTGCCAGCAGCTACGCTATCGTTAGCACTGAAGCTTTCTTT.

This rearrangement joins TRBV13 to TRBJ2-5; TRBD2 is a possible D gene (5 bases). Trimming shortened V by 0 bases and J by 2 bases, and 22 bases separated the two germline ends. The CDR3 has 19 residues. From germline, CDR1 is PRHDT and CDR2 FYEKMQ (reference sequence). In DNA form, the CDR3 reads TGTGCCAGCAGCTTAGGTGATGGGTTTTTAGCGAGAAAACAAGAGACCCAGTACTTC. Its protein product is CASSLGDGFLARKQETQYF.

V is TRBV7-2 and J is TRBJ1-1; 8 nucleotides align to TRBD1. Per the germline V gene, CDR1 is SGHTA and CDR2 is FQGNSA. This CDR3 comprises 12 residues. V lost 5 bases, J lost 12 bases, and 8 bases stayed unmatched. The CDR3 spells CASSPSDRVPFF. CDR3 sequence (DNA): TGTGCCAGCAGCCCTTCGGACAGGGTGCCTTTCTTT.

This clone was seen just once. The CDR3 sequence: CASSLRTGGGTEAFF. The DNA of the CDR3 is TGTGCCAGCAGTCTTCGGACAGGGGGAGGCACTGAAGCTTTCTTT. The V and J genes are TRBV27 and TRBJ1-1; TRBD1 agrees at 10 bases. Unmatched junction bases numbered 7, after V lost 5 bases and J lost 4 bases. This CDR3 has 15 amino acids. The V gene's germline CDR1 is MNHEY and CDR2 SMNVEV (reference sequence).

Only a few counts were recorded for this clone. The CDR3 coding sequence is TGTGCCATCAAGGGCAGGGTGAACACTGAAGCTTTCTTT. This codes for CAIKGRVNTEAFF. The chain is built from TRBV10-3 and TRBJ1-1; tentative D call: TRBD1 (5 bases). CDR3 length equals 13 residues. The germline V and J ends were trimmed by 7 bases and 0 bases, with 9 bases remaining between them. CDR1 ENHRY and CDR2 SYGVKD come from the germline V gene.

The genes are TRBV28 and TRBJ2-3; 8 bases match TRBD2. The germline V gene encodes CDR1 MDHEN and CDR2 SYDVKM. The CDR3 is made up of 12 amino acids. J gave up 14 bases and V 3 bases, and 7 bases lay outside the gene matches. The CDR3 DNA is TGTGCCAGCAGTTTCTCCACTAGCGGTCCGTATTTT. Amino acids: CASSFSTSGPYF. Combining the CDR3 with reference TRBV28 and TRBJ2-3 gives the whole variable domain DVKVTQSSRYLVKRTGEKVFLECVQDMDHENMFWYRQDPGLGLRLIYFSYDVKMKEKGDIPEGYSVSREKKERFSLILESASTNQTSMYLCASSFSTSGPYFGPGTRLTVL.

This rearrangement joins TRBV5-6 to TRBJ1-4, with 11 bases aligning to TRBD1. J gave up 7 bases and V 1 base, and 9 bases lay outside the gene matches. The germline V gene has CDR1 SGHDT and CDR2 YYEEEE. The CDR3 consists of 17 residues. The CDR3 DNA reads TGTGCCAGCAGCTTGATCGGGACAGGGGGTAAATCTGAAAAACTGTTTTTT. Encoded protein: CASSLIGTGGKSEKLFF.

The rearrangement uses TRBV19 and TRBJ1-1; the match to TRBD1 covers 7 bases. The germline gives CDR1 LNHDA, CDR2 SQIVND (reference sequence). CDR3 length equals 14 residues. Trimming removed 6 bases from V and 4 bases from J; junction bases left unmatched: 8. This CDR3 reads CASRTNRGGTEAFF. The CDR3 region has the DNA TGTGCCAGTAGGACTAACAGGGGCGGCACTGAAGCTTTCTTT.

The gene calls are TRBV19 and TRBJ1-2; 7 bases fit TRBD1. The CDR3 consists of 14 residues. Trimming took 6 bases from V and 3 from J; bases not matched to a gene: 7. In germline, CDR1 is LNHDA, CDR2 SQIVND (reference sequence). DNA for the CDR3: TGTGCCAGTAGATCTACAGGGGAAGACTATGGCTACACCTTC. It is translated as CASRSTGEDYGYTF.

This sequence joins TRBV28 and TRBJ2-1; 15 bases map to TRBD2. The CDR3 is 15 amino acids. V lost 5 bases and J lost 7; bases outside the gene matches: 3. Germline V gene sequence: CDR1 MDHEN, CDR2 SYDVKM. The CDR3 region is CASSAGTSGRNEQFF. The CDR3 bases are TGTGCCAGCAGTGCCGGGACTAGCGGGAGGAATGAGCAGTTCTTC.

This sequence joins TRBV13 and TRBJ1-2; a weak D match, TRBD1 (5 bases). The germline CDR1 and CDR2 sequences are PRHDT and FYEKMQ (reference sequence). The CDR3 is made up of 13 amino acids. V was trimmed by 2 bases and J by 7 bases, leaving 11 bases between them. The CDR3 nucleotides are TGTGCCAGCAGCTTACTGGGGGGAGGTGGCTACACCTTC. This encodes CASSLLGGGGYTF.

A word on this clone: The sample has other DNA sequences that encode this CDR3 too. V and J are TRBV3-1 (or the pseudogene TRBV3-2) and TRBJ1-4; the match to TRBD1 covers 7 bases. Germline CDR1 and CDR2: LGHDT and YNNKEL (reference sequence). This CDR3 comprises 14 residues. V shed 4 bases, J shed 8 bases, and the junction held 7 bases outside the gene matches. The CDR3 sequence: CASSRRQGEEKLFF. Written as DNA, the CDR3 is TGTGCCAGCAGCCGACGACAGGGTGAGGAAAAACTGTTTTTT.

This clone was counted once. The chain has TRBV7-3 and TRBJ1-2; 7 bases match TRBD1. Germline V gene lookup returns CDR1 SGHTA and CDR2 FQGTGA. V was clipped by 0 bases and J by 3 bases; unmatched bases: 4. This CDR3 region has 15 residues. CDR3 region: CASSLTGGPYYGYTF. CDR3 in DNA: TGTGCCAGCAGCTTAACAGGGGGCCCTTACTATGGCTACACCTTC. The variable domain in full, with the rest retrieved from reference TRBV7-3 and TRBJ1-2, is GAGVSQTPSNKVTEKGKYVELRCDPISGHTALYWYRQSLGQGPEFLIYFQGTGAADDSGLPNDRFFAVRPEGSVSTLKIQRTERGDSAVYLCASSLTGGPYYGYTFGSGTRLTVV.

The V call is TRBV29-1, the J call TRBJ2-4; the match to TRBD2 covers 9 bases. CDR1 SQVTM and CDR2 ANQGSEA come from the germline V gene. This CDR3 has 14 residues. V shed 4 bases and J 5 bases; nucleotides not matched to a gene: 6. The CDR3: CSVGASGVQNIQYF. The CDR3 bases are TGCAGCGTTGGGGCTAGCGGGGTCCAAAACATTCAGTACTTC.

This clone is a singleton in its sample. V and J are TRBV2 and TRBJ1-2; D unclear. This CDR3 is 14 amino acids long. Germline values: CDR1 SNHLY, CDR2 FYNNEI. Trimming cost V 7 bases and J 3 bases, with 15 bases left between them. The CDR3 sequence is CASIPERGDYGYTF. The CDR3 nucleotides read TGTGCCAGCATCCCCGAACGGGGTGACTATGGCTACACCTTC.

The chain carries TRBV11-1 and TRBJ2-5; D is possibly TRBD1 (5 bases). The V gene's germline CDR1 is SGHAT and CDR2 FQDESV (reference sequence). The CDR3 is 14 residues long. V lost 5 bases and J lost 1, with 11 bases in between. The CDR3, as DNA: TGTGCCAGCAGCCAGACAGCCTCCCAAGAGACCCAGTACTTC. It translates to CASSQTASQETQYF.

The CDR3 DNA reads TGCGCCAGCAGCACCGGGGACTCCTCCGCGTCACCCCTCCACTTT. This translates into CASSTGDSSASPLHF. The rearrangement links TRBV5-1 to TRBJ1-6, with a weak D call TRBD1 (5 bases). With 4 bases removed from V and 10 bases from J, the gap between germline ends came to 18 bases. Germline V gives CDR1 SGHRS, CDR2 YFSETQ. The CDR3 totals 15 residues.

The chain links TRBV5-1 to TRBJ2-2; TRBD1 matches at 7 bases. After removal of 4 bases from V and 5 bases from J, the junction contained 11 bases not matched to a gene. Germline V gene sequence: CDR1 SGHRS, CDR2 YFSETQ. The CDR3 consists of 16 residues. CDR3: CASSQGTDYLTGELFF. Written as DNA, the CDR3 is TGCGCCAGCAGCCAGGGGACAGATTATCTTACCGGGGAGCTGTTTTTT.

V is TRBV18 and J is TRBJ2-2; D is perhaps TRBD1 (5 bases). The V end lost 1 base, the J end lost 4 bases, and 10 bases lay between the germline ends. This CDR3 comprises 15 residues. The germline gives CDR1 KGHSH, CDR2 LQKENI. This CDR3 reads CASSPQDDSTGELFF. The CDR3 DNA follows: TGTGCCAGCTCACCACAGGACGACAGCACCGGGGAGCTGTTTTTT.

This chain links TRBV11-1 with TRBJ2-5; 11 nucleotides line up with TRBD1. The CDR3 contains 16 residues. Germline values: CDR1 SGHAT, CDR2 FQDESV (reference sequence). Losses at the gene ends were 0 bases for V and 4 bases for J; bases not matched to a gene: 4. The CDR3 sequence is CASSLAVGTGGETQYF. CDR3 in DNA: TGTGCCAGCAGCTTAGCTGTTGGGACAGGGGGAGAGACCCAGTACTTC.

V and J are TRBV5-6 and TRBJ1-5, with TRBD1 as a possible D gene (6 bases). The V end lost 4 bases, the J end lost 4 bases, and 9 bases lay between the germline ends. The CDR3 is 13 residues long. Germline values: CDR1 SGHDT, CDR2 YYEEEE. The CDR3: CASSGGPNQPQHF. CDR3 DNA: TGTGCCAGCAGCGGGGGCCCAAATCAGCCCCAGCATTTT.

The chain uses TRBV6-5 and TRBJ2-7; 8 bases fit TRBD1. The ends lost 2 bases at V and 7 bases at J; junction bases unmatched: 7. CDR1 is MNHEY and CDR2 is SVGAGI in the germline V gene. CDR3 size: 14 residues. The CDR3, as DNA: TGTGCCAGCAGTTACGCTGGGACAGGTTATGAGCAGTACTTC. It specifies CASSYAGTGYEQYF.

The chain joins TRBV5-8 to TRBJ2-1; TRBD1 aligns across 7 bases. CDR3 length equals 14 residues. Germline V CDR1 and CDR2: SGHTS, YDEGEE. J gave up 0 bases and V 8 bases, and 5 bases lay outside the gene matches. CDR3 amino acids: CASSRQGSYNEQFF. The CDR3 DNA reads as TGTGCCAGTTCCAGACAGGGCTCCTACAATGAGCAGTTCTTC.